The 14 T cell receptor beta chains given below trace back to one sample, sequenced in a study of T cell repertoires in cytomegalovirus infection. TCRdb reprocessed the reads via MiXCR and lists one record per CDR3 protein. The sample lists fewer than 1,000,000 distinct CDR3 sequences; approximately 31% were seen once. Which antigens these TCRs recognize remains unknown. The specimen comprised cultured CD8+ T cells from PBMCs, sampled from culture after CMV antigen stimulation. Receptor source: a human donor in good health (CMV status not recorded). Some clones in this sample may be carry-over from other donors' samples.

CDR3 coding DNA: TGTGCCAGCAGTTTCCCCCCCCAGGGGACGAATGAGCAGTTCTTC. Translated: CASSFPPQGTNEQFF. The chain is built from TRBV28 and TRBJ2-1; perhaps TRBD1 as D (6 bases). V was clipped by 3 bases and J by 7 bases, with 16 bases between them. Germline loops: CDR1 MDHEN, CDR2 SYDVKM. The CDR3 is 15 residues long.

The chain carries TRBV15 and TRBJ1-5; TRBD1 might be the D (6 bases). Trimming pared 3 bases from V and 7 bases from J, leaving 13 bases between. Per the germline V gene, CDR1 is LNHNV and CDR2 is YYDKDF (reference sequence). CDR3 size: 14 residues. CDR3 region: CATSSNRDQQPQHF. The CDR3 DNA is TGTGCCACCAGCAGCAACAGGGATCAACAGCCCCAGCATTTT.

This clonotype was observed a handful of times. The V and J genes are TRBV12-3 or TRBV12-4 and TRBJ2-4, with D perhaps matching TRBD2 (6 bases). Trimming removed 1 base at V and 9 bases at J, with 13 bases between. This CDR3 has 14 residues. The CDR3 DNA sequence: TGTGCCAGCAGTTTAGAGACTAGTGAGAGCATTCAGTACTTC. Its translation is CASSLETSESIQYF.

V usage is TRBV20-1 and J usage is TRBJ2-2; 7 nucleotides align to TRBD1. The CDR3 loop spans 14 amino acids. The V and J ends lost 2 bases and 4 bases, in that order; junction bases with no gene match: 4. The germline V gene encodes CDR1 DFQATT and CDR2 SNEGSKA (reference sequence). CDR3 sequence (DNA): TGCAGTGCTAGACCCGACAGGGCCACCGGGGAGCTGTTTTTT. As protein: CSARPDRATGELFF.

This clonotype was counted ten times or more. The V call is TRBV12-3 or TRBV12-4, the J call TRBJ2-7; D may match TRBD1 or TRBD2 (5 bases each). The ends were cut back, 4 bases at V and 6 bases at J, with 16 bases in the middle. CDR3 length: 14 residues. The CDR3 DNA reads TGTGCCAGCAGTTGGGGCTTAGGGGAGTTCGAGCAGTACTTC. This codes for CASSWGLGEFEQYF.

The chain combines TRBV6-6 with TRBJ1-6, with D perhaps TRBD1 (5 bases). This CDR3 spans 15 amino acids. V lost 4 bases to trimming and J lost 6 bases, with 13 bases between them. Germline CDR1 is MNHNY and CDR2 is SVGAGI (reference sequence). CDR3 sequence (DNA): TGTGCCAGCAGTTTTCAGCGACAGAGTAATTCACCCCTCCACTTT. Translated, it gives CASSFQRQSNSPLHF.

This sequence joins TRBV19 and TRBJ2-2; D ambiguous. Germline V gene sequence: CDR1 LNHDA, CDR2 SQIVND (reference sequence). This CDR3 comprises 14 residues. The germline V and J ends were trimmed by 3 bases and 3 bases, with 8 bases remaining between them. CDR3 protein: CASSMTTYTGELFF. CDR3 nucleotides: TGTGCCAGTAGTATGACAACTTACACCGGGGAGCTGTTTTTT.

The chain joins TRBV27 to TRBJ2-1; 9 nucleotides agree with TRBD1. Germline V gene sequence: CDR1 MNHEY, CDR2 SMNVEV (reference sequence). The CDR3 sequence is 15 residues long. The V and J ends lost 2 bases and 6 bases, in that order; junction bases with no gene match: 5. In DNA form, the CDR3 reads TGTGCCAGCAGTTTACGGGACAGGGAAACCAATGAGCAGTTCTTC. Translated: CASSLRDRETNEQFF.

The chain couples TRBV5-4 to TRBJ2-2; 9 bases align to TRBD1. The CDR3 contains 16 residues. V lost 3 bases, J lost 7 bases, and 10 bases stayed unmatched. CDR1 and CDR2 (germline): SGHNT, YYREEE (reference sequence). As DNA, the CDR3 is TGTGCCAGCAGCTCCTACAGGGGGCATAAAGTCGGGGAGCTGTTTTTT. Amino acid sequence: CASSSYRGHKVGELFF.

This clonotype was recorded a few times. The CDR3 nucleotides are TGTGCCAGCAGCTTACTGGGGAATCCCTACAATGAGCAGTTCTTC. It specifies CASSLLGNPYNEQFF. V gene TRBV27 combines with J gene TRBJ2-1; no definite D call. The CDR3 sequence is 15 residues long. Per the germline V gene, CDR1 is MNHEY and CDR2 is SMNVEV (reference sequence). Trimming left V 6 bases short and J 2 bases short, with 14 bases between.

The sample holds a few counts of this clonotype. The J gene is TRBJ2-2, the V gene TRBV4-1; D may correspond to TRBD1 or TRBD2 (5 bases each). Trimming took off 1 base at V and 2 bases at J, with 8 bases between the two ends. The length of the CDR3 is 15 residues. Germline-derived CDR1 and CDR2 are MGHRA and YSYEKL. The CDR3 loop reads CASSQAGTNTGELFF. CDR3 nucleotide sequence: TGCGCCAGCAGCCAAGCAGGGACCAACACCGGGGAGCTGTTTTTT.

The chain employs TRBV7-6 and TRBJ1-5; 7 bases line up with TRBD1. V lost 1 base to trimming and J lost 4 bases; unmatched junction nucleotides: 4. The germline V gene has CDR1 SGHVS and CDR2 FNYEAQ. The CDR3 runs 15 residues. CDR3 nucleotide sequence: TGTGCCAGCAGCTTAGGCAAGGACAGGAATCAGCCCCAGCATTTT. Translated: CASSLGKDRNQPQHF.

The sample holds one count of this clonotype. The V and J genes are TRBV27 and TRBJ2-1; 7 positions match TRBD2. The CDR3 consists of 14 residues. The V segment lost 8 bases and the J segment 4 bases; nucleotides outside the gene matches: 8. Per the germline V gene, CDR1 is MNHEY and CDR2 is SMNVEV (reference sequence). CDR3 residues: CASGLHGGYNEQFF. Here the CDR3 DNA reads TGTGCCAGCGGACTACACGGGGGGTACAATGAGCAGTTCTTC.

V gene TRBV29-1 combines with J gene TRBJ2-2; no firm D call. Germline CDR1 and CDR2: SQVTM and ANQGSEA. The CDR3 totals 11 residues. V lost 3 bases to trimming and J lost 8 bases, with 7 bases between them. CDR3 loop: CSVDRRGELFF. CDR3 DNA: TGCAGCGTTGACCGACGGGGGGAGCTGTTTTTT.